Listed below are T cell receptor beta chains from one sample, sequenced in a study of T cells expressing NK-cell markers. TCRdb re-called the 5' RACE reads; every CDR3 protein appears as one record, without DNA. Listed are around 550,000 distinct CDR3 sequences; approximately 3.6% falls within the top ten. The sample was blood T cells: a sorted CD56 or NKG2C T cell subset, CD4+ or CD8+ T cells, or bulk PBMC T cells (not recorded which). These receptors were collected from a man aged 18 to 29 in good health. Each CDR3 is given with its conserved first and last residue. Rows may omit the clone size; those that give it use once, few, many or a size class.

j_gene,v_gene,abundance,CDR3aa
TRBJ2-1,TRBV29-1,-,CSVEFPGAHSYNEQFF
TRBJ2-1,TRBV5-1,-,CASTRGLESNEQFF
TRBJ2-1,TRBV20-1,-,CSAAIPGLNNEQFF
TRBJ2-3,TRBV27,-,CASSTIGTGEDTQYF
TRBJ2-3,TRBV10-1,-,CASSERPSTDTQYF
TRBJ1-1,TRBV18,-,CASSPQTGGTEAFF
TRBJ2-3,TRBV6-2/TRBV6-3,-,CASSYPIRVMGTDTQYF
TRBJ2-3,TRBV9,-,CASSSSGFSTDTQYF
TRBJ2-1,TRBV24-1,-,CATRGNNNEQFF
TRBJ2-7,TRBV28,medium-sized,CASSLNLPGEQYF
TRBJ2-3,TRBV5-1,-,CASSSAGASPDTQYF
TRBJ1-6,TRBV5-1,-,CASSGEGSSPLHF
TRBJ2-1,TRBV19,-,CASSRATSGSYNEQFF
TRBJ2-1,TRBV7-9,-,CASSITSGRINEQFF
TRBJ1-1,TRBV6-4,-,CASSDDGPGTEAFF
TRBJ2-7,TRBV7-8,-,CASSLGRGREEYEQYF
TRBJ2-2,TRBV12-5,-,CASGFQGTGELFF
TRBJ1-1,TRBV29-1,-,CSVPGMTEAFF
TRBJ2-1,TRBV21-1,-,CASNVRDRVNNEQFF
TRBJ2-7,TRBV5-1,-,CASSSRQNSYEQYF
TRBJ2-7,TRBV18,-,CASSRLAGVKYEQYF
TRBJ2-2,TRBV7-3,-,CASSSLAGGIGNTGELFF
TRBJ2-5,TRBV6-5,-,CASSSEGGLGTQYF
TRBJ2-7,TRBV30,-,CAWSVKGMGREQYF
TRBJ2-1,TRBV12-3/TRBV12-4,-,CASSSYATRTGHEQFF
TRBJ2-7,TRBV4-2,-,CASSQAARQVTYEQYF
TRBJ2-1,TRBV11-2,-,CASSHGLGLFF
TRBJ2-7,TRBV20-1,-,CSADLPGGDYEQYF
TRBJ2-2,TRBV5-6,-,CASSLKTSGSNGELFF
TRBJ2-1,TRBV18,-,CASSPFGAADEQFF
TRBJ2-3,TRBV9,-,CASSEGLAGGSPFTDTQYF
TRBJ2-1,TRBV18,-,CASSRRTGTSQFNEQFF
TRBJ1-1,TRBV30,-,CAWSSWGQRGNTEAFF
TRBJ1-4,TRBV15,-,CATRLGEKLFF
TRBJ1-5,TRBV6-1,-,CASSPGTGRNQPQHF
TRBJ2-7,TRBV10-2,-,CASSTLDPRGEQYF
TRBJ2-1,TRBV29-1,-,CSVENRRSNERFF
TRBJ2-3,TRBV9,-,CASSVGPPQGDTQYF
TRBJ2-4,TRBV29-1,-,CSVLDPSKNIQYF
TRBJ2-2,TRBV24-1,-,CATSDRGELFF
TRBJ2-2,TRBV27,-,CASSLEGLAEINTGELFF
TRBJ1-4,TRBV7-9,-,CASSLGGTGKKKLFF
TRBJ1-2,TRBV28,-,CASTRTDPNYGYTF
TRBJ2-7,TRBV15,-,CATSSTSREQYF
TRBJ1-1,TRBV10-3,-,CAISEIGQLNTEAFF
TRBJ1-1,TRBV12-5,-,CASGLVLGEQGMNTEAFF
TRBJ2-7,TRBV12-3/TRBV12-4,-,CASSLRTGSFHEQYF
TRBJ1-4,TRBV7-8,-,CASSLSQKNEKLFF
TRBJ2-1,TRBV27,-,CASSLRWGSGDNEQFF
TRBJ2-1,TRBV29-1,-,CSVEPHLTAPSYNEQFF
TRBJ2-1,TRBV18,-,CASSPLSGTSGRYNEQFF